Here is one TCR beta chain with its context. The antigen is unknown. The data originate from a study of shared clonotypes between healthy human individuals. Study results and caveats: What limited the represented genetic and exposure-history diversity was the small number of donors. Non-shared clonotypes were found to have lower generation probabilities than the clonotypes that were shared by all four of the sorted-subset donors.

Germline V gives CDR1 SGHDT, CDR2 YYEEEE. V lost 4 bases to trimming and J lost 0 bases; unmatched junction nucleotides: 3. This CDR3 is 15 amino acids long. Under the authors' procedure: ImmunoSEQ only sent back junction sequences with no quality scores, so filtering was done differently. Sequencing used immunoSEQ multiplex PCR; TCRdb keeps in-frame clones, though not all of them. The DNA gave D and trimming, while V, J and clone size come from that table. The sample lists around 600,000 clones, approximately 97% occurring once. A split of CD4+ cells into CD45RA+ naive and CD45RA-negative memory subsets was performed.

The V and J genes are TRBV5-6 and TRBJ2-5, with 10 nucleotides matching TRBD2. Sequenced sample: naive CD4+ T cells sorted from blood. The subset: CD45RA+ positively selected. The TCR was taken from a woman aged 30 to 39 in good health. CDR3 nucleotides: TGTGCCAGCAGCCGACTAGCGGGTTACCAAGAGACCCAGTACTTC. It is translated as CASSRLAGYQETQYF.